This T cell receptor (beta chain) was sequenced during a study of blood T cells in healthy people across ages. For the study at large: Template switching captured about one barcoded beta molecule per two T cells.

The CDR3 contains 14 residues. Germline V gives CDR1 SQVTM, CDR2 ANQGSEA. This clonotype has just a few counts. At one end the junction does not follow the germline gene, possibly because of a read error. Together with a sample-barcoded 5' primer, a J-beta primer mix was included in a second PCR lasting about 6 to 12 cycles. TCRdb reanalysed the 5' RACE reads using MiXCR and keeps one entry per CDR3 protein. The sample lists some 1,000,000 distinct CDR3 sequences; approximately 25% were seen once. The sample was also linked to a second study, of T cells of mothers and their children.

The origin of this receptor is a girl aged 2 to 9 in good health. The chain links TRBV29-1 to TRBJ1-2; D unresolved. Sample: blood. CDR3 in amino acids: CGVAGVMTNYGYTF. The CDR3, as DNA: TGCGGCGTTGCCGGGGTGATGACTAACTATGGCTACACCTTC.